This T cell receptor (beta chain) was identified during a study of cytomegalovirus exposure and HLA in healthy donors. Notes on the study in general: Some highly shared sequence variants likely arose as a pipeline artifact. Later analysis suggested links between common viral pathogens and several top significant clusters. An analysis that came later showed most CMV-associated TCR beta chains appearing HLA-restricted. Rates of TCR association differed by HLA locus in a later analysis, with DRB1 highest and HLA-C lowest.

CDR1 ENHRY and CDR2 SYGVKD come from the germline V gene. Losses at the gene ends were 0 bases for V and 4 bases for J; bases not matched to a gene: 4. The CDR3 is 15 residues long. To note about this clone: Antigen unknown. The same CDR3 is also encoded by other DNA sequences in this sample.

It was with 60 Vbeta and 13 Jbeta primers that the PCR ran. TCRdb's table, derived via immunoSEQ multiplex PCR, lists solely in-frame clones and lacks some. The sample has 90,000 to 150,000 clones; less than 85% are singletons. This chain uses TRBV10-3 with TRBJ1-1; 8 bases map to TRBD1. The material sequenced was PBMCs. The TCR was taken from a man aged 45-60 years in good health and CMV-seropositive. CDR3 in amino acids: CAISESGQGGTEAFF. CDR3 DNA: TGTGCCATCAGTGAGTCAGGACAGGGAGGCACTGAAGCTTTCTTT.